These 28 T cell receptor beta chains share one sample of origin, sequenced in a study of breast tumors, draining lymph nodes, adjacent tissues. TCRdb ran MiXCR on the multiplex PCR reads and lists one entry per CDR3 protein. The repertoire holds fewer than 150,000 distinct CDR3 sequences, about 20% seen once, with about 2.2% in the top ten. Samples came from axillary lymph nodes draining the breast cancer. The sequenced sample consisted of axillary lymph node tissue. These receptors were collected from a female donor with breast cancer. Some clones in this sample may be carry-over from other donors' samples.

In this sample, this clonotype turned up many times. The chain combines TRBV7-9 with TRBJ2-1; 9 bases match TRBD2. Unmatched junction bases numbered 11, after V lost 3 bases and J lost 2 bases. This CDR3 region has 18 residues. Germline loops: CDR1 SEHNR, CDR2 FQNEAQ (reference sequence). CDR3 sequence (DNA): TGTGCCAGCAGCTTTAGGCTGAGCGGGGGGTCCACCTACAATGAGCAGTTCTTC. The encoded protein is CASSFRLSGGSTYNEQFF.

Ten or more counts support this clonotype. The chain recombines TRBV6-2 or TRBV6-3 with TRBJ2-7; TRBD1 agrees at 10 bases. CDR1 MNHEY and CDR2 SVGEGT come from the germline V gene. The CDR3 has 18 amino acids. V gave up 6 bases and J gave up 2 bases; unmatched junction bases: 16. DNA for the CDR3: TGTGCCAGCAGGCTGAGGGTTCGGTCCGGGACAGGGGCCTACGAGCAGTACTTC. This encodes CASRLRVRSGTGAYEQYF.

This clonotype showed up many times. The chain uses TRBV14 and TRBJ2-5; D is possibly TRBD2 (6 bases). Trimming removed 0 bases from V and 6 bases from J, with 14 bases in between. In germline, CDR1 is SGHDN, CDR2 FVKESK. The CDR3 has 15 residues. The CDR3 region has the DNA TGTGCCAGCAGCCAAGATAACGGAGGGGCCAAGACCCAGTACTTC. Encoded protein: CASSQDNGGAKTQYF.

This clonotype was seen once. This chain connects TRBV24-1 to TRBJ2-4; TRBD1 aligns across 10 bases. J was trimmed by 7 bases and V by 4 bases; bases with no gene match: 9. The CDR3 has 16 amino acids. The germline V gene encodes CDR1 KGHDR and CDR2 SFDVKD. The CDR3 DNA follows: TGTGCCACCAGTGACCCGAATAGACAGGGGGCGAACATTCAGTACTTC. It encodes CATSDPNRQGANIQYF.

Ten or more counts support this clonotype. V gene TRBV6-1 combines with J gene TRBJ1-5, with TRBD1 matching over 10 bases. The CDR3 runs 17 residues. Germline loops: CDR1 MNHNS, CDR2 SASEGT. Trimming took 2 bases from V and 0 from J; bases not matched to a gene: 4. CDR3 sequence: CASSERTGGYSNQPQHF. DNA for the CDR3: TGTGCCAGCAGTGAACGGACAGGGGGATATAGCAATCAGCCCCAGCATTTT.

J is TRBJ1-3 and V is TRBV7-9, with D hard to call. V was cut by 5 bases and J by 0 bases, with 17 bases left in between. This CDR3 contains 17 residues. From germline, CDR1 is SEHNR and CDR2 FQNEAQ (reference sequence). The CDR3 DNA is TGTGCCAGCAGCCACTTTCGATTCCCGCGCTCTGGAAACACCATATATTTT. Protein product: CASSHFRFPRSGNTIYF.

This clonotype was observed many times. The genes are TRBV9 and TRBJ2-7; D is undetermined. CDR3 size: 14 residues. Germline V lookup: CDR1 SGDLS, CDR2 YYNGEE. V was cut by 4 bases and J by 0 bases, with 11 bases left in between. CDR3 bases: TGTGCCAGCAGCTCTACGAGTTTCTCCTACGAGCAGTACTTC. As protein: CASSSTSFSYEQYF.

The table lists this clonotype with many counts. The J gene is TRBJ2-2, the V gene TRBV24-1, with D unclear. The germline V gene encodes CDR1 KGHDR and CDR2 SFDVKD. The V end was cut by 0 bases, the J end by 2 bases, with 9 bases between. The CDR3 has 16 amino acids. CDR3 coding DNA: TGTGCCACCAGTGATTTGGGCACACCCAACACCGGGGAGCTGTTTTTT. Translation gives CATSDLGTPNTGELFF.

On this clonotype itself: This may be a read error, as it is one base from a much larger clone. V usage is TRBV7-2 and J usage is TRBJ1-4; D remains ambiguous. The germline V and J ends were trimmed by 10 bases and 3 bases, with 15 bases remaining between them. Germline-derived CDR1 and CDR2 are SGHTA and FQGNSA. This CDR3 has 14 residues. The CDR3: CATRKDGSNEKLFF. The DNA of the CDR3 is TGTGCCACAAGAAAAGACGGTTCTAATGAAAAACTGTTTTTT.

This clonotype was recorded many times. The DNA for the CDR3 is TGCGCCAGCAGCTCGGACACTGCTAGCACAGATACGCAGTATTTT. Its translation: CASSSDTASTDTQYF. The chain links TRBV5-1 to TRBJ2-3, with D possibly being TRBD1 (5 bases). CDR1 SGHRS and CDR2 YFSETQ come from the germline V gene. The V end lost 3 bases, the J end lost 0 bases, and 11 bases lay between the germline ends. This CDR3 spans 15 amino acids.

V is TRBV9 and J is TRBJ2-2; D gene uncertain. CDR1 SGDLS and CDR2 YYNGEE come from the germline V gene. There are 16 residues in the CDR3. The V end was cut by 0 bases, the J end by 0 bases, with 9 bases between. This CDR3 is CASSVAGWANTGELFF. DNA of the CDR3: TGTGCCAGCAGCGTAGCTGGGTGGGCGAACACCGGGGAGCTGTTTTTT.

In this sample, this clonotype turned up many times. J is TRBJ1-2 and V is TRBV10-3; D gene unclear. Trimming took off 2 bases at V and 13 bases at J, with 14 bases between the two ends. The CDR3 runs to 12 residues. Germline V CDR1 and CDR2: ENHRY, SYGVKD. CDR3 residues: CAISEEDQQRTF. The CDR3, as DNA: TGTGCCATCAGTGAGGAGGATCAACAACGCACCTTC.

Turning to this clonotype: Since a much larger clone is just one base distant, this may be a read error. Because it lacks the conserved phenylalanine or tryptophan at the end, this CDR3 is likely a read error. The chain employs TRBV7-2 and TRBJ2-7; 9 bases fit TRBD1. Per the germline V gene, CDR1 is SGHTA and CDR2 is FQGNSA. The CDR3 has 13 amino acids. Trimming at V came to 6 bases and at J to 1 base, leaving 1 base not matched to a gene. CDR3 nucleotides: TGTGCCAGCAGTGGGACAGGGTCCTACGAGCAGTACCTC. Its translation is CASSGTGSYEQYL.

This clonotype was recorded at least ten times. This rearrangement joins TRBV3-1 to TRBJ2-7; D ambiguous. The CDR3 has 13 amino acids. Germline CDR1 is LGHDT and CDR2 is YNNKEL (reference sequence). V was pared by 1 base and J by 6 bases, with 10 bases between. The CDR3 loop is CASSQAPPGEQYF. The CDR3 coding sequence is TGTGCCAGCAGCCAAGCCCCCCCAGGCGAGCAGTACTTC.

This clonotype was detected ten times or more. A junction boundary mismatches the germline segment, possibly from a read error. This sequence joins TRBV7-7 and TRBJ2-1, with 7 bases lining up with TRBD2. CDR1 is SSHAT and CDR2 is FNYEAQ in the germline V gene (reference sequence). This CDR3 comprises 22 residues. The CDR3 loop reads CASSLGPHDRGGSLYSYNEQFF. The DNA for the CDR3 is TGTGCTAGCAGCTTAGGACCCCATGATAGAGGCGGGAGTCTTTACTCCTACAATGAGCAGTTCTTC.

As to this clonotype: This may stem from a read error, because a much larger clone lies one nucleotide away. Lacking the conserved final phenylalanine or tryptophan, this CDR3 likely reflects a read error. The gene calls are TRBV9 and TRBJ1-3; 8 bases match TRBD1. Germline V gives CDR1 SGDLS, CDR2 YYNGEE. The CDR3 sequence is 15 residues long. Trimming removed 3 bases from V and 3 bases from J; junction bases left unmatched: 5. The CDR3 DNA sequence: TGTGCCAGCAGCGCGACAGGGGCTTTTGGAAACACCATATATCTT. Residues: CASSATGAFGNTIYL.

This clonotype was observed at least ten times. J is TRBJ2-7 and V is TRBV12-3 or TRBV12-4; 8 bases line up with TRBD1. V shed 5 bases, J shed 5 bases, and the junction held 5 bases outside the gene matches. There are 13 residues in the CDR3. The CDR3 sequence is CASSMGQVHEQYF. CDR3 DNA sequence: TGTGCCAGCAGTATGGGACAGGTGCACGAGCAGTACTTC.

The genes are TRBV18 and TRBJ2-1; 10 bases are a match to TRBD1. This CDR3 is 17 amino acids long. Looked up from germline, CDR1 is KGHSH and CDR2 is LQKENI. Trimming at V came to 6 bases and at J to 8 bases, leaving 16 bases not matched to a gene. CDR3 nucleotides: TGTGCCAGCTCTCCCACTTTGGGACAGGGGCTAAGGGATGAGCAGTTCTTC. Amino acid sequence: CASSPTLGQGLRDEQFF.

The chain combines TRBV5-1 with TRBJ2-2; 7 bases are a match to TRBD1. This CDR3 is 14 amino acids long. Germline trimming cut 4 bases from V and 4 bases from J; bases unmatched to any gene: 4. Per the germline V gene, CDR1 is SGHRS and CDR2 is YFSETQ. The CDR3 coding sequence is TGCGCCAGCAGCCGGGACAGTACCACCGGGGAGCTGTTTTTT. Its protein is CASSRDSTTGELFF.

This clonotype occurred many times. CDR3 DNA sequence: TGTGCCAGCAGTTACAGGGGATCGGGAAACACCATATATTTT. This encodes CASSYRGSGNTIYF. The gene calls are TRBV12-3 or TRBV12-4 and TRBJ1-3, with 7 nucleotides matching TRBD1. V shed 4 bases, J shed 4 bases, and the junction held 4 bases outside the gene matches. The CDR3 contains 14 residues.

Notes on this clonotype: The CDR3 does not close with the conserved phenylalanine or tryptophan, likely indicating a read error. The V and J genes are TRBV3-1 and TRBJ2-7; unclear D gene. CDR3 length: 14 residues. The V gene's germline CDR1 is LGHDT and CDR2 YNNKEL (reference sequence). The CDR3 coding sequence is TGTGCCAGCAGCCAGTCTGGGTACTCCTGCGAGCAGTACCTC. Translation: CASSQSGYSCEQYL.

This clonotype was seen ten or more times. The gene calls are TRBV5-1 and TRBJ2-1, with TRBD2 matching over 10 bases. This CDR3 comprises 15 residues. With 4 bases clipped from V and 4 bases from J, the junction kept 5 bases outside the gene matches. Per the germline V gene, CDR1 is SGHRS and CDR2 is YFSETQ. The CDR3 DNA is TGCGCCAGCAGCCGGACTAGCGGACTGTACAATGAGCAGTTCTTC. It translates to CASSRTSGLYNEQFF.

Ten or more counts support this clonotype. V gene TRBV5-1 combines with J gene TRBJ2-5; 9 nucleotides align to TRBD1. The V and J ends lost 0 bases and 5 bases, in that order; junction bases with no gene match: 5. Germline CDR1 SGHRS, CDR2 YFSETQ. This CDR3 region has 15 residues. CDR3 protein: CASSLVPGQGETQYF. The CDR3 nucleotides read TGCGCCAGCAGCTTGGTTCCCGGACAGGGGGAGACCCAGTACTTC.

This clonotype came up many times. The chain has TRBV24-1 and TRBJ2-7; D is possibly TRBD1 (6 bases). Trimming took 0 bases from V and 5 from J, leaving 10 bases between them. CDR1 and CDR2 from the germline V gene are KGHDR and SFDVKD. The CDR3 totals 14 residues. The CDR3 region is CATSDLRTDDEQYF. In DNA, the CDR3 is TGTGCCACCAGTGATTTGCGGACAGACGACGAGCAGTACTTC.

As regards this clonotype: A clone one base away is much larger, so this may be a read error. The chain recombines TRBV19 with TRBJ2-1, with TRBD2 matching over 10 bases. The junction had 6 bases not matched to a gene; V was cut back by 5 bases and J by 2 bases. CDR3 length equals 16 residues. Looked up from germline, CDR1 is LNHDA and CDR2 is SQIVND (reference sequence). CDR3: CASSQERGGPYNEQFF. CDR3 coding DNA: TGTGCCAGTAGTCAAGAGCGGGGGGGACCCTACAATGAGCAGTTCTTC.

About this clonotype: It may be a read error: a sequence one base away is much more abundant. V usage is TRBV11-1 and J usage is TRBJ2-1; 11 bases line up with TRBD2. In germline, CDR1 is SGHAT, CDR2 FQDESV (reference sequence). The CDR3 is 19 residues long. CDR3 DNA sequence: TGTGCCATCAGCGCGAGGGGACTAGCGGCCTATAGCTCCTACAATGAGCAGTTCTTC. Its translation: CAISARGLAAYSSYNEQFF. Based on the CDR3 plus reference TRBV11-1 and TRBJ2-1, the full variable domain is EAEVAQSPRYKITEKSQAVAFWCDPISGHATLYWYRQILGQGPELLVQFQDESVVDDSQLPKDRFSAERLKGVDSTLKIQPAELGDSAMYLCAISARGLAAYSSYNEQFFGPGTRLTVL.

Ten or more counts support this clonotype. The CDR3 reads CASSELDSYSNQPQHF. The DNA for the CDR3 is TGTGCCAGCAGTGAACTCGACAGCTATAGCAATCAGCCCCAGCATTTT. The chain joins TRBV6-1 to TRBJ1-5, with a tentative D call TRBD1 (5 bases). Looked up from germline, CDR1 is MNHNS and CDR2 is SASEGT. V lost 2 bases and J 0 bases, leaving 11 bases between the germline ends. This CDR3 has 16 amino acids.

This clonotype was detected ten times or more. This CDR3 reads CASSREQGLGTDTQYF. CDR3 DNA: TGTGCCAGCAGTCGAGAACAGGGCCTAGGGACAGATACGCAGTATTTT. This sequence joins TRBV2 and TRBJ2-3; D may be TRBD1 (6 bases). The CDR3 has 16 amino acids. Germline V CDR1 and CDR2: SNHLY, FYNNEI. V was clipped by 5 bases and J by 3 bases, with 18 bases between them. The entire variable domain, with the rest obtained from reference TRBV2 and TRBJ2-3, is as follows: EPEVTQTPSHQVTQMGQEVILRCVPISNHLYFYWYRQILGQKVEFLVSFYNNEISEKSEIFDDQFSVERPDGSNFTLKIRSTKLEDSAMYFCASSREQGLGTDTQYFGPGTRLTVL.